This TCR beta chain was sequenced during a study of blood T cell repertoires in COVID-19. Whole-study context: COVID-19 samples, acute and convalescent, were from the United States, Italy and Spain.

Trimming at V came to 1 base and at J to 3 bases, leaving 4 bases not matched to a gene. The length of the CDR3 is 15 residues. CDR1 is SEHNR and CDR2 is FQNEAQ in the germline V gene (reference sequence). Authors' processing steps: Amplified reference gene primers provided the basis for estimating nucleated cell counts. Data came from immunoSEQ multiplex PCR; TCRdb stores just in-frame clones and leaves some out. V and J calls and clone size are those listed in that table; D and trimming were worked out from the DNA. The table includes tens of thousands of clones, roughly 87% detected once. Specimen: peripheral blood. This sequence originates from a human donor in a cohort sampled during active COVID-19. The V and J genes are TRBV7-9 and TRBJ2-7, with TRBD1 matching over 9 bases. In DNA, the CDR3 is TGTGCCAGCAGCTTAGTGGGACAGGGACTCTACGAGCAGTACTTC. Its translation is CASSLVGQGLYEQYF.